The present T cell receptor beta chain was sequenced within a study of blood T cell repertoires in COVID-19. The table lists this clone with a few counts. The germline V and J ends were trimmed by 5 bases and 4 bases, with 8 bases remaining between them. CDR3 length: 12 amino acids. The V gene's germline CDR1 is KGHDR and CDR2 SFDVKD. As originally analysed: For nucleated cells, counts were estimated from reference gene primer amplification. Here immunoSEQ multiplex PCR was the method, and the copy in TCRdb shows in-frame clones only, minus some. The V and J calls and clone size are taken from that table; D and trimming were inferred from the DNA. The repertoire includes about 110,000 clones, approximately 72% of them detected once, and around 19% sits in the top ten.

The clonotype originates from an older woman with acute or convalescent COVID-19. The sequenced material came from peripheral blood. The chain carries TRBV24-1 and TRBJ2-7, with TRBD1 as a possible D gene (6 bases). CDR3 coding DNA: TGTGCCACCAGTGCCCAGGGGTACGAGCAGTACTTC. It specifies CATSAQGYEQYF.